This TCR beta chain was obtained from a study of beta chain features in type 1 diabetes (dated 2018 in TCRdb). Looking at the study overall: Patients and healthy donors did not differ in mean age, gender distribution, total cell number or subset yield. Regulatory and stem cell-like memory subsets were obtained from only 8 patients and roughly eight healthy donors, while naive and central memory subsets were obtained from all 30 or so donors. A total of roughly 98,000,000 sorted cells were examined across all samples, and a strong correlation was observed between cell number per subset and RNA yield. The study compared the TCRB repertoires of sorted circulating CD4+ T cell subsets in recently diagnosed type 1 diabetes patients with those in matched healthy donors.

Each donor gave one peripheral blood draw, around 100 mL on average, collected into heparinised tubes. Naive, central memory, regulatory and stem cell-like memory CD4+ T cells were sorted on a BD FACSAria II using a panel including CD45RO, CCR7, CD25, CD127, CD95 and CD27. A purity above 95% was achieved for all sorted populations. PBMCs were isolated right away by Lymphoprep density gradient centrifugation and were stained directly, without culture. So that batch effects would be minimized, each experiment stained and sorted samples in pairs, pairing one healthy donor with one patient. All of the isolated RNA was reverse transcribed with the High Capacity cDNA Reverse Transcription Kit, so expressed TCRB transcripts were sequenced. Naive, central memory and regulatory T cell samples underwent deep immunoSEQ sequencing, averaging around 3.7 million total reads per sample. After sorted cells were lysed in RLT buffer, RNA was extracted with DNase-treated RNeasy Micro or Mini kits, with the choice depending on cell number. Each cell subset was processed separately to prevent cross-contamination, with patient and healthy donor samples processed together. The immunoSEQ multiplex PCR was used to amplify TCRB sequences from cDNA, generating 87-bp fragments that spanned the CDR3 region. The amplicons were sequenced using the Illumina HiSeq platform. The original pipeline was this. Synthetic template baselines were used to correct PCR bias computationally, reads within Hamming distance 2 were collapsed, and singletons that could not be merged were discarded. Reads were aligned to IMGT to assign V, D and J genes, CDR3 length, and insertions or deletions at six rearrangement sites. Within each subset, clonotype counts were normalized to sorted cell number, and only after that were true diversity and Gini coefficients computed with the tcR R package. The overlap coefficient, calculated on TCRB nucleotide sequences, was used to measure repertoire sharing. Out-of-frame TCRB sequences from naive cells were analyzed as a proxy for the pre-selection repertoire. The source is immuneACCESS, and TCRdb retained only in-frame sequences with V and J called. Part of the clones is not carried over; for the studies checked, unresolved V genes explain less than half of this, and the remainder is unexplained. That table furnishes V, J and clone size, whereas the DNA furnished D and trimming. This sample has 400,000 to 500,000 clones in its table, and more than 11% of those were observed once. Approximately 0.035% of the sample belongs to the ten largest clones.

About this clone itself: Its antigen is not yet known. One base away there is no much larger clone; base qualities are not given.

Overall study results and their limits: Shorter templates might be favored by PCR, yet because patient and control samples were amplified and corrected together, any such skew would affect both groups equally. In all four CD4+ subsets, TCRB CDR3 length was moderately but significantly shorter in type 1 diabetes patients. At VDJ recombination sites, type 1 diabetes patients had fewer insertions and more deleted nucleotides, which implies abnormalities in thymic rearrangement. Because cDNA rather than genomic DNA was sequenced, highly expressing activated cells could have been over-represented, although no difference in activation and CD3 levels was found between groups. Naive, central memory and regulatory TCRB repertoires appeared to be more similar among patients than among healthy donors. HLA sub-analyses involved small numbers of individuals, so any influence of HLA type on TCRB rearrangement remained unresolved.

The clonotype comes from a man under 40 in good health. Sequenced material: naive CD4+ T cells from blood. Sample cell subset or site, as interpreted from the label and publication: true naive CD4+ T cells.

This receptor has the CDR3 CASSTRNSPLHF. Here is the DNA: TGTGCCAGCAGCACCAGAAATTCACCCCTCCACTTT. The V and J genes are TRBV7-2 and TRBJ1-6; no D segment can be confidently identified. Reading the germline V gene gives CDR1 SGHTA and CDR2 FQGNSA. The CDR3 starts with the cysteine, ends with the phenylalanine, and has 12 residues. Only the CDR3 DNA is retained, 36 bases long and in frame from the first base. V loses 5 bases of germline sequence and J loses 7 bases, and the interval between the two ends is 6 bases.